The present TCR beta chain was sequenced within a study of PD-L1 blockade in urothelial cancer. Overall study findings and caveats: Below-median pretreatment blood TCR clonality predicted better survival.

Trimming took 8 bases from V and 3 from J; bases not matched to a gene: 5. Per the germline V gene, CDR1 is MNHNS and CDR2 is SASEGT. The length of the CDR3 is 13 residues. This sample's time point: pretreatment peripheral blood. A total of 1 to 8 samples per patient were collected pretreatment and on-treatment. About this clone itself: Its cognate antigen is unknown.

Synthetic TCR analog templates were added to each PCR reaction. Repertoires were generated with immunoSEQ multiplex PCR, while TCRdb's copy carries only in-frame clones and drops some. The sample consists of 90,000 or so clones, nearly 90% of them appearing once. The sequences come from PBMCs, collected around atezolizumab (anti-PD-L1) treatment. The rearrangement links TRBV6-1 to TRBJ2-7; 9 bases match TRBD2. The clonotype was recovered from a man aged 55 to 70 with urothelial cancer. CDR3 nucleotides: TGTGCCAGCGGGCGGGAGGGGAGCTACGAGCAGTACTTC. As protein: CASGREGSYEQYF.